Listed here is a single T cell receptor beta chain. This sample was included in a study of blood T cell repertoires in COVID-19. On the study more broadly: T cells, B-cell-depleted T cells, or PBMCs supplied cDNA or gDNA.

Original analysis: Amplification of reference gene primers was used by the study to estimate nucleated cell counts. This table comes from immunoSEQ multiplex PCR, and its TCRdb copy is limited to in-frame clones, with some not included. D and trimming were read from the DNA, whereas the V and J calls and clone size are those reported in that table. The table includes 180,000 or so clones, about four fifths detected once. The V gene's germline CDR1 is MDHEN and CDR2 SYDVKM. This CDR3 contains 14 residues. With 4 bases removed from V and 3 bases from J, the gap between germline ends came to 12 bases. J is TRBJ1-1 and V is TRBV28, with unresolved D. Sequenced sample: peripheral blood. The sequence derives from a woman aged 40 to 55 with COVID-19, enrolled during active disease. The CDR3 sequence: CASSSASRDTEAFF. CDR3 bases: TGTGCCAGCAGTTCGGCCAGCCGGGACACTGAAGCTTTCTTT.